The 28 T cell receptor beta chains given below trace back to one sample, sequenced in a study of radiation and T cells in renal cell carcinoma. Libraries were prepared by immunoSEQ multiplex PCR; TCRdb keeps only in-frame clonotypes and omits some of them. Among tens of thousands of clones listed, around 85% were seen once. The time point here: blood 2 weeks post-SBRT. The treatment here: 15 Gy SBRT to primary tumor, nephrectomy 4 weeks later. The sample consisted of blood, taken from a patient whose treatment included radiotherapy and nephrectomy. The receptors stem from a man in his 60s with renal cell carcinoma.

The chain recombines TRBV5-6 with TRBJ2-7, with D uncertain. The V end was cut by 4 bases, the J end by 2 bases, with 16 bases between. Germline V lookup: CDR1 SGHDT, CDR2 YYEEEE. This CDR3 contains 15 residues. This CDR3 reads CASSANWPGAYEQYF. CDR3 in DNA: TGTGCCAGCAGCGCTAATTGGCCCGGCGCCTACGAGCAGTACTTC.

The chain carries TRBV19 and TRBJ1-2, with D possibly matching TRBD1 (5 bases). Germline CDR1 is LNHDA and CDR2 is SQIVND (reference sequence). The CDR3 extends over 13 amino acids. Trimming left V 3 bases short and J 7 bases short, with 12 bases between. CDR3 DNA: TGTGCCAGTAGTATCGCAGGGCCGAGTGGCTACACCTTC. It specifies CASSIAGPSGYTF.

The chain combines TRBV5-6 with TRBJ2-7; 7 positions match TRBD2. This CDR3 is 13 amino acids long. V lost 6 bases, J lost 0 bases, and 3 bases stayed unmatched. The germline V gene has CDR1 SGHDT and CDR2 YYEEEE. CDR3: CASTRGVSYEQYF. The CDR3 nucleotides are TGTGCCAGCACCCGGGGGGTCTCCTACGAGCAGTACTTC.

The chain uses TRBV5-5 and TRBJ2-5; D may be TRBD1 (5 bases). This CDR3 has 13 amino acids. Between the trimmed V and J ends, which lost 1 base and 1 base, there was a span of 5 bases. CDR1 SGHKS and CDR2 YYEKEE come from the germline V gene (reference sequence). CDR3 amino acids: CASSLRGQETQYF. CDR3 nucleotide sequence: TGTGCCAGCAGCTTGAGGGGCCAAGAGACCCAGTACTTC.

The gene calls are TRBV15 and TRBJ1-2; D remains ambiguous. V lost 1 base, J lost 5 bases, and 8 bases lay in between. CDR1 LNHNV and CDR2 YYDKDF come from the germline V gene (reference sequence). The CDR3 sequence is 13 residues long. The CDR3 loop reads CATSRAVLYGYTF. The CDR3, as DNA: TGTGCCACCAGCAGAGCGGTCCTGTATGGCTACACCTTC.

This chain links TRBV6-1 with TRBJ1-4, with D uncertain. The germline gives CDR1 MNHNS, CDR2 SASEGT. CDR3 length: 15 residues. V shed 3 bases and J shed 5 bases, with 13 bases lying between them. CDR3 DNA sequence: TGTGCCAGCAGTGATCCAGCGGGTTCCAATGAAAAACTGTTTTTT. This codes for CASSDPAGSNEKLFF.

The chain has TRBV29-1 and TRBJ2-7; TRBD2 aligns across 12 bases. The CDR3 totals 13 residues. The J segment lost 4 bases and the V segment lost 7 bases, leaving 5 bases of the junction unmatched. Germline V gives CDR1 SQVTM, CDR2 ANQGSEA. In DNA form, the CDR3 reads TGCAGCGCCAGGACTAGCGGGATTTACGAGCAGTACTTC. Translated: CSARTSGIYEQYF.

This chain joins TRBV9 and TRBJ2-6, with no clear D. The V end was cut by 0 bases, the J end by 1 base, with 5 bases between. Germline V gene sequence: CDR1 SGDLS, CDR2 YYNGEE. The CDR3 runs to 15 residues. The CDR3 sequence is CASSVATSGANVLTF. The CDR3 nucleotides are TGTGCCAGCAGCGTAGCAACATCTGGGGCCAACGTCCTGACTTTC.

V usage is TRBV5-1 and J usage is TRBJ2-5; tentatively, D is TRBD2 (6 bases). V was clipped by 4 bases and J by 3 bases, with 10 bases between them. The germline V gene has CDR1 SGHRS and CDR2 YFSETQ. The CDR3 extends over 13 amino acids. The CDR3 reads CASSEGGEETQYF. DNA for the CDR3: TGCGCCAGCAGCGAAGGAGGGGAAGAGACCCAGTACTTC.

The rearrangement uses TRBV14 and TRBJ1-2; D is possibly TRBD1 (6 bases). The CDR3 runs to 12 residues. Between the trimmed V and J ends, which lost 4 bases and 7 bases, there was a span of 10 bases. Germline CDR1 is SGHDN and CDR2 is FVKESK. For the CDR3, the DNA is TGTGCCAGCAGCCTCGACAGGAGTGGCTACACCTTC. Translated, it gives CASSLDRSGYTF. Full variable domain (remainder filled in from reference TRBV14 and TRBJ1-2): EAGVTQFPSHSVIEKGQTVTLRCDPISGHDNLYWYRRVMGKEIKFLLHFVKESKQDESGMPNNRFLAERTGGTYSTLKVQPAELEDSGVYFCASSLDRSGYTFGSGTRLTVV.

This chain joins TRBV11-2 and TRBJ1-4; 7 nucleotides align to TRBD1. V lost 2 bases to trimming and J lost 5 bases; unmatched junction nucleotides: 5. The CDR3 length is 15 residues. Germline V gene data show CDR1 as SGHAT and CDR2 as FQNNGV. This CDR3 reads CASSLKGQRNEKLFF. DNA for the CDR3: TGTGCCAGCAGCTTAAAGGGACAGAGGAATGAAAAACTGTTTTTT.

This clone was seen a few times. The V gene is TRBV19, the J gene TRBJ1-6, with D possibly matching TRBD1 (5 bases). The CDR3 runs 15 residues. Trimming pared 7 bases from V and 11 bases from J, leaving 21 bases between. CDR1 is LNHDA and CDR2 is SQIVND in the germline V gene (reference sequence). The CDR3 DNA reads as TGTGCCAGTAAGGGGACCAATATAGCGTTAACACCCCTCCACTTT. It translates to CASKGTNIALTPLHF.

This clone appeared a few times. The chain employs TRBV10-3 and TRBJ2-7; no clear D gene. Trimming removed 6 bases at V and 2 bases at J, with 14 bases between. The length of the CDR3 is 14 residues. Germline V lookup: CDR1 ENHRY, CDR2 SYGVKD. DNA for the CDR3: TGTGCCATCAGCCCAAAGGACGGCGCCTACGAGCAGTACTTC. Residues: CAISPKDGAYEQYF.

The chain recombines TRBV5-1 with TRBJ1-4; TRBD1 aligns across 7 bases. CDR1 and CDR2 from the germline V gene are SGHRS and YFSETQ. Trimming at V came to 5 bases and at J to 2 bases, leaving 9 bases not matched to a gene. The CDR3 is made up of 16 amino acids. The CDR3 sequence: CASSRGQTFTNEKLFF. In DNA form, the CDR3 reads TGCGCCAGCAGTAGGGGACAGACTTTTACTAATGAAAAACTGTTTTTT.

As DNA, the CDR3 is TGTGCCAGCAGCTCCCGGGACAGGGCCAACAATGAGCAGTTCTTC. It encodes CASSSRDRANNEQFF. The chain carries TRBV7-6 and TRBJ2-1, with 9 bases aligning to TRBD1. The V and J ends lost 4 bases and 5 bases, in that order; junction bases with no gene match: 6. This CDR3 contains 15 residues. From germline, CDR1 is SGHVS and CDR2 FNYEAQ.

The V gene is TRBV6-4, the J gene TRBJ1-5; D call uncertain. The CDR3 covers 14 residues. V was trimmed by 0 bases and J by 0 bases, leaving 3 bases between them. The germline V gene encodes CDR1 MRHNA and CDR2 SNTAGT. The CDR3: CASSDSSSNQPQHF. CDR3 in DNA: TGTGCCAGCAGTGACTCGAGTAGCAATCAGCCCCAGCATTTT.

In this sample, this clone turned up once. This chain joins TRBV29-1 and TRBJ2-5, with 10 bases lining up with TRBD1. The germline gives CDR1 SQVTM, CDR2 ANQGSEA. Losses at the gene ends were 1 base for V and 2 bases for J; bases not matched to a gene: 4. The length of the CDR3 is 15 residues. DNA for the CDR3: TGCAGCGTTGAAGGGGGGACAGGGGTACAAGAGACCCAGTACTTC. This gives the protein CSVEGGTGVQETQYF.

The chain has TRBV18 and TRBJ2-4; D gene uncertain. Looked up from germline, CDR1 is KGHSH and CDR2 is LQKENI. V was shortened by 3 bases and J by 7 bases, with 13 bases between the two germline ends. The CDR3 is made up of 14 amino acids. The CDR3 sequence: CASSPEGYYNIQYF. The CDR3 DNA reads TGTGCCAGCTCACCTGAAGGGTATTACAACATTCAGTACTTC.

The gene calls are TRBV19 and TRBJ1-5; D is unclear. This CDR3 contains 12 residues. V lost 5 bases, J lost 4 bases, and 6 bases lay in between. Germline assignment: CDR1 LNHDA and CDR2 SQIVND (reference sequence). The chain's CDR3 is CASSLTNQPQHF. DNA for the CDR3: TGTGCCAGTAGTTTAACTAATCAGCCCCAGCATTTT. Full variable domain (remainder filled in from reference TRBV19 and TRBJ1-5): DGGITQSPKYLFRKEGQNVTLSCEQNLNHDAMYWYRQDPGQGLRLIYYSQIVNDFQKGDIAEGYSVSREKKESFPLTVTSAQKNPTAFYLCASSLTNQPQHFGDGTRLSIL.

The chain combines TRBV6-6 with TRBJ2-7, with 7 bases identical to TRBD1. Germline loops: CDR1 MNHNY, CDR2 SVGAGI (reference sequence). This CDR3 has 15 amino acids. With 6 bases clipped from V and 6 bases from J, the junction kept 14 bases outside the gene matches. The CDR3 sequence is CASSNHPGQTAEQYF. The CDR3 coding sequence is TGTGCCAGCAGCAATCATCCGGGACAGACAGCCGAGCAGTACTTC.

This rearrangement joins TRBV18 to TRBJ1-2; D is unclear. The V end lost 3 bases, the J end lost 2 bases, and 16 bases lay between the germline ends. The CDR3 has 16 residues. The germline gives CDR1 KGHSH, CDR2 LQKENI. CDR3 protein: CASSPLPPGSNYGYTF. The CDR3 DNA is TGTGCCAGCTCACCGCTACCCCCAGGATCGAACTATGGCTACACCTTC.

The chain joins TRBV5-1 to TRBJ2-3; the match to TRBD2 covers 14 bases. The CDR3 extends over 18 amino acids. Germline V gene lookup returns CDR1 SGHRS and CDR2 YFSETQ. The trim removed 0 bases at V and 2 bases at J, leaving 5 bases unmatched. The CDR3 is CASSLGTSGRPATDTQYF. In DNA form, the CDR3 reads TGCGCCAGCAGCTTGGGGACTAGCGGGAGGCCAGCCACAGATACGCAGTATTTT.

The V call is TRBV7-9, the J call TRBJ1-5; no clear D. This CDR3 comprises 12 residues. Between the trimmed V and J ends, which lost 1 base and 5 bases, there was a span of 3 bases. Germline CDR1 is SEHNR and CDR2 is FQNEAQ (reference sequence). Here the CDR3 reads CASSLGDQPQHF. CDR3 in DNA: TGTGCCAGCAGCTTAGGGGATCAGCCCCAGCATTTT.

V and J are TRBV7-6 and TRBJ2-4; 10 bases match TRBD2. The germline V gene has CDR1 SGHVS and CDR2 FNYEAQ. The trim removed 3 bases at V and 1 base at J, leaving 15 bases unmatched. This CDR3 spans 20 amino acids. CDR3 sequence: CASSFSPSGSLGFAKNIQYF. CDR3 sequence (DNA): TGTGCCAGCAGCTTCAGTCCTAGCGGGAGTCTCGGGTTTGCCAAAAACATTCAGTACTTC.

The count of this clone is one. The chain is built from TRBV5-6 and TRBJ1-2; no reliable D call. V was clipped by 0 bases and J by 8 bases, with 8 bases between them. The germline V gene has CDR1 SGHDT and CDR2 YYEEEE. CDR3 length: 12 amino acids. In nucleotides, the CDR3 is TGTGCCAGCAGCTTGGCCGCTACGGGCTACACCTTC. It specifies CASSLAATGYTF.

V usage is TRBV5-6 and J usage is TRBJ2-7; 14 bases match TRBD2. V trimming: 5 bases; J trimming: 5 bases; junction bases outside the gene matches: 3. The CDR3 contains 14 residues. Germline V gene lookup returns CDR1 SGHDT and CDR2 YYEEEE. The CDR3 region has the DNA TGTGCCAGCAGTGGGACTAGCGGGAGTGACGAGCAGTACTTC. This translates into CASSGTSGSDEQYF.

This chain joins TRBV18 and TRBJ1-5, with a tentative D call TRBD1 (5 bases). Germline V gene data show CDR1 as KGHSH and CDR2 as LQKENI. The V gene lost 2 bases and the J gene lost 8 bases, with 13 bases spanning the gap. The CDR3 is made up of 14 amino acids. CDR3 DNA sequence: TGTGCCAGCTCACCAGGGGGGGAATGGAAGCCCCAGCATTTT. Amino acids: CASSPGGEWKPQHF.

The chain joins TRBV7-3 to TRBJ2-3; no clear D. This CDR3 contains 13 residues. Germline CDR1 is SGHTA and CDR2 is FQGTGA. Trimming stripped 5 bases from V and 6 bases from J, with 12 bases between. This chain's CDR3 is CASSLEHGDTQYF. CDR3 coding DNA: TGTGCCAGCAGCCTAGAGCACGGGGATACGCAGTATTTT.